This paragraph reports one T cell receptor (beta chain). Many counts were recorded for this clonotype. Its antigen is still unknown. No per-base quality is available; no much larger clone lies one base away. The meaning of the sample's time point label: sample taken at primary tumor resection. The donors were around 69 patients from the lung TRACERx cohort who had early-stage, untreated non-small cell lung cancer. Whole RNA extracted from tumor and nontumor lung tissue, or from cryopreserved PBMC samples, was used for TCR sequencing without cell sorting. A patient was chosen for TCR sequencing only when enough RNA was available from at least two tumor regions. Tumor and adjacent nontumor lung specimens were reviewed by a lung pathologist before selection. Library preparation employed 5' RACE. TCRdb records NextSeq 500 as the sequencer. In the TCR library protocol, a unique molecular identifier was attached to each TCR cDNA molecule so that PCR and sequencing errors could be corrected. Concerning the study's data processing: TCR identification, UMI-based error correction and CDR3 extraction were all carried out with Decombinator tools. Expanded TCRs were defined as those above a frequency of 2 per 1,000, corresponding to the top 1% of the tumor frequency distribution. Expanded tumor TCRs were classed as regional if statistically deemed absent (corrected P<0.05) from at least one tumor region, otherwise ubiquitous. Renyi diversity was calculated using the R vegan package after each repertoire was subsampled 100 times to 5,000 TCRs. To build CDR3 similarity networks, amino acid triplet string-kernel similarity was used, and CDR3s were connected when their pairwise similarity was above 0.82. TCRdb itself trimmed the public reads at Q25 with fastp, ran MiXCR and retained productive beta chains. Rows are unified per CDR3 protein, each entry keeping the most common DNA and genes. TCRdb assigned the V and J calls; the authors' analysis was not used. This sample comprises some 16,000 distinct CDR3 sequences, almost 7% of them detected only once. Together, the top ten hold 15% to 20% of the sample.

The entry originates in a study of spatial heterogeneity in lung cancer (dated by TCRdb to the late 2010s). Notes on the research overall: Beta-chain transcripts were consistently detected in greater numbers than alpha-chain transcripts, which likely reflects a higher abundance of beta-chain transcripts. In non-small cell lung cancer, the study made a quantitative comparison of TCR alpha and beta repertoires among multiple tumor regions, matched nontumor lung and blood. At surgery, roughly 220 tumor regions, roughly 63 matched nontumor lung samples and fewer than 60 PBMC samples were TCR-sequenced for both alpha and beta chains. In the raw uncorrected reads, each unique combination of TCR and UMI appeared on average more than ten times. The study linked features of the TCR repertoire to counts of nonsynonymous mutations, which were determined by whole-exome sequencing of tumor tissue. TCR transcript counts in tumor regions correlated strongly with a T cell transcriptional module score from matched bulk RNA-seq.

From its cysteine to its phenylalanine, the CDR3 spans 14 amino acids. The read is trimmed to its CDR3 DNA, 42 bases read in frame from base 1. As encoded in the germline V gene, CDR1 is SGHTA while CDR2 is FQGTGA. The junction shows trimming of 0 bases on V and 6 bases on J, plus 11 bases between the germline ends. Here is what the overall study found, with its caveats: TCR-seq coverage of tumor T cells was estimated to be only roughly 7% for alpha chains and more than 11% for beta chains. Confirming at a functional level the hypothesis that regional TCRs recognize regional mutations was considered to require additional single-cell paired TCR alpha and beta sequencing. The tumor nonsynonymous mutation count correlated with the number of expanded intratumoral alpha and beta TCRs. The count of ubiquitous expanded TCRs correlated with the count of ubiquitous nonsynonymous mutations, and the count of regional expanded TCRs correlated with the count of regional nonsynonymous mutations.

The clonotype comes from a female donor with early-stage non-small cell lung cancer. The material was lung tumor tissue, obtained at surgery. This chain joins TRBV7-3 to TRBJ1-1; TRBD1 is a possible D gene, resting on 6 matching bases. In nucleotides, the sequence is TGTGCCAGCAGCTTAACGGGGGGCGATGCTGAAGCTTTCTTT. This gives the protein CASSLTGGDAEAFF.